Below are 27 T cell receptor beta chains sequenced from a single sample in a study of T cells in Graves' hyperthyroidism and ophthalmopathy. RNA transcripts were the template for amplifying TCR beta CDR3 regions. TCR CDR3 regions were first amplified by RT-PCR with HTBI primers. TCRdb used MiXCR to reprocess the multiplex PCR reads, holding one entry per CDR3 protein. The data contain 500,000 to 800,000 distinct CDR3 sequences, about 15% of them singletons. Sequencing was done on a sample of blood. These receptors came from a woman aged 45-59 years with Graves' ophthalmopathy.

There are many counts of this clonotype. CDR3 protein: CASSLGLAGEGVEQFF. As DNA, the CDR3 is TGTGCCAGCAGCTTAGGTCTAGCGGGAGAAGGAGTTGAGCAGTTCTTC. The chain employs TRBV7-9 and TRBJ2-1, with 10 bases aligning to TRBD2. The germline V gene has CDR1 SEHNR and CDR2 FQNEAQ (reference sequence). V was pared by 1 base and J by 9 bases, with 9 bases of the junction left unmatched. The CDR3 length is 16 residues.

J is TRBJ1-3 and V is TRBV7-9; 8 bases map to TRBD1. Germline assignment: CDR1 SEHNR and CDR2 FQNEAQ (reference sequence). There are 18 residues in the CDR3. The V and J ends lost 2 bases and 1 base, in that order; junction bases with no gene match: 10. The chain's CDR3 is CASSLRPPGQASGNTIYF. As DNA, the CDR3 is TGTGCCAGCAGCTTAAGGCCTCCGGGACAGGCTTCTGGAAACACCATATATTTT. The complete variable domain, with remaining parts taken from reference TRBV7-9 and TRBJ1-3, reads DTGVSQNPRHKITKRGQNVTFRCDPISEHNRLYWYRQTLGQGPEFLTYFQNEAQLEKSRLLSDRFSAERPKGSFSTLEIQRTEQGDSAMYLCASSLRPPGQASGNTIYFGEGSWLTVV.

This clonotype was seen repeatedly, ten times or more. This chain connects TRBV6-6 to TRBJ2-7; D ambiguous. This CDR3 has 14 residues. Germline V gene lookup returns CDR1 MNHNY and CDR2 SVGAGI (reference sequence). V was clipped by 2 bases and J by 0 bases, with 8 bases between them. The CDR3 spells CASSYDFLSYEQYF. CDR3 DNA sequence: TGTGCCAGCAGTTACGACTTCCTCTCCTACGAGCAGTACTTC.

This clonotype came up many times. The chain links TRBV7-9 to TRBJ2-7; 8 positions match TRBD2. Germline-derived CDR1 and CDR2 are SEHNR and FQNEAQ (reference sequence). V lost 10 bases to trimming and J lost 3 bases; unmatched junction nucleotides: 8. The CDR3 runs to 13 residues. CDR3 nucleotides: TGTGCCACAGAATTAGCGGGACGCTACGAGCAGTACTTC. This sequence encodes CATELAGRYEQYF.

Ten or more counts support this clonotype. The J gene is TRBJ1-5, the V gene TRBV6-1; no firm D call. The V gene's germline CDR1 is MNHNS and CDR2 SASEGT. Trimming removed 3 bases at V and 0 bases at J, with 9 bases between. The CDR3 has 15 residues. CDR3 sequence: CASSDEGVSNQPQHF. The CDR3 coding sequence is TGTGCCAGCAGTGACGAGGGAGTTAGCAATCAGCCCCAGCATTTT.

This clonotype was seen repeatedly, ten times or more. This chain joins TRBV12-3 or TRBV12-4 and TRBJ2-5; TRBD1 agrees at 7 bases. The trim removed 10 bases at V and 3 bases at J, leaving 5 bases unmatched. The CDR3 spans 12 residues. The CDR3 loop reads CAIAGTEETQYF. For the CDR3, the DNA is TGTGCCATCGCCGGGACAGAAGAGACCCAGTACTTC.

This clonotype was detected many times. This chain links TRBV11-3 with TRBJ1-1; possible D gene TRBD1, 5 bases. V shed 0 bases and J shed 1 base, with 9 bases lying between them. The germline gives CDR1 SGHNT, CDR2 YENEEA. CDR3 length equals 15 residues. CDR3: CASSLEVGTNTEAFF. In nucleotides, the CDR3 is TGTGCCAGCAGCTTAGAGGTAGGGACGAACACTGAAGCTTTCTTT.

This clonotype was observed at least ten times. The chain couples TRBV28 to TRBJ1-5; no reliable D call. The CDR3 contains 13 residues. Trimming cost V 3 bases and J 4 bases, with 7 bases left between them. The germline CDR1 and CDR2 sequences are MDHEN and SYDVKM. The CDR3 DNA sequence: TGTGCCAGCAGTTTGCCTCCTAATCAGCCCCAGCATTTT. It specifies CASSLPPNQPQHF.

V usage is TRBV5-1 and J usage is TRBJ2-1; TRBD2 might be the D (5 bases). CDR3 length: 12 residues. Germline V CDR1 and CDR2: SGHRS, YFSETQ. Between the trimmed V and J ends, which lost 1 base and 9 bases, there was a span of 8 bases. CDR3 amino acids: CASSLIEGEQFF. CDR3 sequence (DNA): TGCGCCAGCAGCTTGATTGAGGGTGAGCAGTTCTTC.

This CDR3 reads CASSVYGVSYEQYF. The CDR3 DNA reads as TGTGCCAGCAGCGTATATGGGGTATCCTACGAGCAGTACTTC. V is TRBV9 and J is TRBJ2-7, with D unclear. Trimming took off 1 base at V and 1 base at J, with 9 bases between the two ends. Germline assignment: CDR1 SGDLS and CDR2 YYNGEE. The CDR3 is 14 residues long.

This clonotype was found a few times. This chain connects TRBV20-1 to TRBJ1-4; no clear D gene. The CDR3 has 15 amino acids. Per germline, CDR1 DFQATT and CDR2 SNEGSKA (reference sequence). Trimming took off 5 bases at V and 0 bases at J, with 13 bases between the two ends. As DNA, the CDR3 is TGCAGTGCTTCGCTTCGACCGGCAACTAATGAAAAACTGTTTTTT. Its protein product is CSASLRPATNEKLFF.

This clonotype appeared many times. This chain connects TRBV20-1 to TRBJ2-1; D gene unclear. The CDR3 length is 15 residues. The V end was cut by 5 bases, the J end by 2 bases, with 16 bases between. Germline V gene lookup returns CDR1 DFQATT and CDR2 SNEGSKA (reference sequence). CDR3 loop: CSASRLGPAYNEQFF. In nucleotides, the CDR3 is TGCAGTGCTTCCCGTTTGGGCCCGGCCTACAATGAGCAGTTCTTC.

In its sample, this clonotype was seen a few times. The J gene is TRBJ2-1, the V gene TRBV15; 7 bases match TRBD2. Trimming at V came to 11 bases and at J to 4 bases, leaving 11 bases not matched to a gene. The CDR3 totals 14 residues. Germline CDR1 is LNHNV and CDR2 is YYDKDF (reference sequence). In nucleotides, the CDR3 is TGTGCCTCCAACCTGGGGGGGGAATACAATGAGCAGTTCTTC. It yields the protein CASNLGGEYNEQFF.

This clonotype was counted ten times or more. The chain carries TRBV27 and TRBJ2-2; D possibly corresponds to TRBD2 (7 bases). V shed 2 bases and J shed 0 bases, with 16 bases lying between them. From germline, CDR1 is MNHEY and CDR2 SMNVEV (reference sequence). The CDR3 is 18 amino acids. CDR3 DNA sequence: TGTGCCAGCAGTTTAAGGGGGGGCCACTTCGCGAACACCGGGGAGCTGTTTTTT. This translates into CASSLRGGHFANTGELFF.

The sample holds many counts of this clonotype. CDR3 in amino acids: CASSLRLAGGYDTGELFF. CDR3 DNA sequence: TGCGCCAGCAGCTTGAGGCTAGCGGGAGGTTACGACACCGGGGAGCTGTTTTTT. This chain links TRBV5-1 with TRBJ2-2, with 11 nucleotides matching TRBD2. J was trimmed by 3 bases and V by 1 base; bases with no gene match: 8. Germline loops: CDR1 SGHRS, CDR2 YFSETQ. There are 18 residues in the CDR3.

The V gene is TRBV5-5, the J gene TRBJ2-5, with D unresolved. V was pared by 3 bases and J by 3 bases, with 12 bases between. The CDR3 spans 14 residues. Germline CDR1 reads SGHKS; CDR2 reads YYEKEE (reference sequence). The CDR3 DNA is TGTGCCAGCAGCTCGTCTGCGGCCGAAGAGACCCAGTACTTC. Translation gives CASSSSAAEETQYF.

Many counts were recorded for this clonotype. This chain joins TRBV6-2 or TRBV6-3 and TRBJ1-1, with 10 bases that match TRBD1. The CDR3 is 19 amino acids. V shed 6 bases, J shed 6 bases, and the junction held 22 bases outside the gene matches. Germline V gives CDR1 MNHEY, CDR2 SVGEGT. In DNA form, the CDR3 reads TGTGCCAGCAGCAATACACCGGGACAGGGGATTGGTAGATTCGCTGAAGCTTTCTTT. Protein product: CASSNTPGQGIGRFAEAFF.

The V gene is TRBV20-1, the J gene TRBJ1-1; D gene uncertain. The CDR3 runs 15 residues. Per germline, CDR1 DFQATT and CDR2 SNEGSKA (reference sequence). V lost 2 bases and J lost 3, with 16 bases in between. For the CDR3, the DNA is TGCAGTGCTAGACCCCCGGTTGGGCCTTACACTGAAGCTTTCTTT. As protein: CSARPPVGPYTEAFF.

The chain joins TRBV20-1 to TRBJ1-3; D not resolved. Trimming took off 2 bases at V and 4 bases at J, with 12 bases between the two ends. Germline V lookup: CDR1 DFQATT, CDR2 SNEGSKA (reference sequence). This CDR3 comprises 14 residues. CDR3 protein: CSARPLGIGNTIYF. In DNA form, the CDR3 reads TGCAGTGCTAGACCTTTGGGGATCGGAAACACCATATATTTT.

The gene calls are TRBV15 and TRBJ2-7, with a tentative D call TRBD1 (6 bases). The V and J ends lost 1 base and 1 base respectively, with 11 bases between them. CDR1 is LNHNV and CDR2 is YYDKDF in the germline V gene (reference sequence). The CDR3 has 15 amino acids. The CDR3 nucleotides read TGTGCCACCAGCAGAGGACAGGCTAAATCCTACGAGCAGTACTTC. Translating it yields CATSRGQAKSYEQYF.

There are many counts of this clonotype. This rearrangement joins TRBV30 to TRBJ2-7; the D gene is possibly TRBD1 (6 bases). CDR3 length: 11 amino acids. The germline gives CDR1 GTSNPN, CDR2 SVGIG (reference sequence). Trimming removed 5 bases at V and 4 bases at J, with 9 bases between. CDR3 residues: CAWGRGYEQYF. DNA for the CDR3: TGTGCCTGGGGAAGGGGGTACGAGCAGTACTTC.

This clonotype was detected ten times or more. The gene calls are TRBV11-2 and TRBJ2-5; D is tentatively TRBD1 or TRBD2 (5 bases each). V gave up 6 bases and J gave up 2 bases, with 13 bases separating them. The germline CDR1 and CDR2 sequences are SGHAT and FQNNGV. This CDR3 has 14 amino acids. Written as DNA, the CDR3 is TGTGCCAGCAGACCCTCCTGGGGGCAAGAGACCCAGTACTTC. This codes for CASRPSWGQETQYF.

This clonotype came up many times. The J gene is TRBJ2-4, the V gene TRBV20-1, with D perhaps matching TRBD2 (5 bases). CDR1 DFQATT and CDR2 SNEGSKA come from the germline V gene (reference sequence). V was pared by 1 base and J by 0 bases, with 16 bases between. The CDR3 loop spans 17 amino acids. The CDR3 sequence: CSARVSPRDLAKNIQYF. The CDR3 region has the DNA TGCAGTGCTAGAGTTTCCCCCCGGGATCTAGCCAAAAACATTCAGTACTTC.

V usage is TRBV13 and J usage is TRBJ2-2; 16 nucleotides match TRBD2. The germline CDR1 and CDR2 sequences are PRHDT and FYEKMQ (reference sequence). V shed 3 bases, J shed 3 bases, and the junction held 7 bases outside the gene matches. The CDR3 length is 19 residues. The CDR3: CASSFGTSGRALDTGELFF. CDR3 DNA: TGTGCCAGCAGCTTTGGGACTAGCGGGAGGGCCCTCGACACCGGGGAGCTGTTTTTT. Complete variable domain (other parts from reference TRBV13 and TRBJ2-2): AAGVIQSPRHLIKEKRETATLKCYPIPRHDTVYWYQQGPGQDPQFLISFYEKMQSDKGSIPDRFSAQQFSDYHSELNMSSLELGDSALYFCASSFGTSGRALDTGELFFGEGSRLTVL.

The genes are TRBV28 and TRBJ2-2, with D possibly called TRBD1 or TRBD2 (7 bases each). V lost 10 bases, J lost 6 bases, and 18 bases lay in between. The germline gives CDR1 MDHEN, CDR2 SYDVKM. The CDR3 runs 14 residues. CDR3 sequence reads: CATRGGGRAGELFF. CDR3 coding DNA: TGTGCCACCAGGGGGGGAGGGCGCGCCGGGGAGCTGTTTTTT.

This clonotype came up many times. The CDR3 loop is CASSSSGTGVKRGYNEQFF. CDR3 nucleotide sequence: TGTGCCAGCAGTTCCTCGGGGACAGGGGTGAAGCGGGGCTACAATGAGCAGTTCTTC. This chain links TRBV12-3 or TRBV12-4 with TRBJ2-1, with 10 bases that match TRBD1. V lost 4 bases and J lost 3; bases outside the gene matches: 15. CDR3 size: 19 residues.

This clonotype was found a few times. This chain connects TRBV27 to TRBJ1-3; 9 nucleotides agree with TRBD1. Germline V gene sequence: CDR1 MNHEY, CDR2 SMNVEV (reference sequence). Trimming removed 4 bases from V and 4 bases from J; junction bases left unmatched: 14. The CDR3 loop spans 18 amino acids. The chain's CDR3 is CASSYFPPDRGGGNTIYF. The CDR3 DNA follows: TGTGCCAGCAGTTACTTCCCACCCGACAGGGGGGGCGGAAACACCATATATTTT.